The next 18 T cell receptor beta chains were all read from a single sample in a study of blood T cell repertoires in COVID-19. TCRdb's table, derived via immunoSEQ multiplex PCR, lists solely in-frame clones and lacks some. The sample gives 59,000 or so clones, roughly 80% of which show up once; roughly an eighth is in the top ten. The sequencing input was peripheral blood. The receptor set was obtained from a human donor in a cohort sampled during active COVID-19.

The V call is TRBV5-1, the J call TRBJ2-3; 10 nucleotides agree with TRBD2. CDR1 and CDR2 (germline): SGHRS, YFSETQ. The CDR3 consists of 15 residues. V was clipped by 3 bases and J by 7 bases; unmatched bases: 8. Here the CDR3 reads CASSSRAGGPHTQYF. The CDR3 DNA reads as TGCGCCAGCAGCTCAAGAGCGGGGGGGCCCCATACGCAGTATTTT.

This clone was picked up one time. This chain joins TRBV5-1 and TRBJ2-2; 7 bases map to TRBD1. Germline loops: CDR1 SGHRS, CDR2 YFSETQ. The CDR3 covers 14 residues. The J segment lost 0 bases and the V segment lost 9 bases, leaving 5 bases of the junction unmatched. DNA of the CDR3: TGCGCCACCGCCGGACAGGCGAACACCGGGGAGCTGTTTTTT. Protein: CATAGQANTGELFF.

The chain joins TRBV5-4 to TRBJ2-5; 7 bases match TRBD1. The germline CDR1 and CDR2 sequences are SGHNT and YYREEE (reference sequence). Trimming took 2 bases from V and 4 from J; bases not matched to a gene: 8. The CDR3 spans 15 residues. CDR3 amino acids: CASSLYRGAGETQYF. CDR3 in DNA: TGTGCCAGCAGCTTATACAGGGGTGCGGGAGAGACCCAGTACTTC.

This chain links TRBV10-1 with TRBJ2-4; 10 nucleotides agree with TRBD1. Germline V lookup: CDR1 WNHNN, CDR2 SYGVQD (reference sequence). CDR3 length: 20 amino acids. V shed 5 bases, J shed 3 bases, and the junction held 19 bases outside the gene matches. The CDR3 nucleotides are TGCGCCAGCAGTTCCCCAGCGACGTATGGGACAGGGGAATACAAAAACATTCAGTACTTC. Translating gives CASSSPATYGTGEYKNIQYF.

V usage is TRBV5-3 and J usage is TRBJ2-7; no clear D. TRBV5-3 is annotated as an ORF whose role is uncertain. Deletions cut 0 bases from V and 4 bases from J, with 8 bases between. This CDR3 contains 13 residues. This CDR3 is CARSLDRPYEQYV. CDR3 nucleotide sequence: TGTGCCAGAAGCTTGGACAGACCATACGAGCAGTACGTC.

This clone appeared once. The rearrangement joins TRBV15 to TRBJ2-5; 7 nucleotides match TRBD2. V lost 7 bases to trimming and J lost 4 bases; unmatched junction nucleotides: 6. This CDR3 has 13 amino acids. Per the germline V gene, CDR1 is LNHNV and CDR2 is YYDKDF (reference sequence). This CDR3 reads CATNGGSAETQYF. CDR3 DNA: TGTGCCACCAACGGGGGGAGCGCAGAGACCCAGTACTTC.

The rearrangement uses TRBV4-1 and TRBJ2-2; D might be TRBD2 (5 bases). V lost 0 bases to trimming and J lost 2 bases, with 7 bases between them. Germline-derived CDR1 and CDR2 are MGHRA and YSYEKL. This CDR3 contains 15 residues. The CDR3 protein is CASSQEADNTGELFF. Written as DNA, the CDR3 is TGCGCCAGCAGCCAAGAAGCGGACAACACCGGGGAGCTGTTTTTT.

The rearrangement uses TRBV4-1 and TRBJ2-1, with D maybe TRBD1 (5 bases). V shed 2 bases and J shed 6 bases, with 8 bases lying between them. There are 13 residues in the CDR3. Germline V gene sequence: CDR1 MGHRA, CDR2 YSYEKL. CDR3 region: CASSQQGTNEQFF. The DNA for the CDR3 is TGCGCCAGCAGCCAACAGGGTACCAATGAGCAGTTCTTC.

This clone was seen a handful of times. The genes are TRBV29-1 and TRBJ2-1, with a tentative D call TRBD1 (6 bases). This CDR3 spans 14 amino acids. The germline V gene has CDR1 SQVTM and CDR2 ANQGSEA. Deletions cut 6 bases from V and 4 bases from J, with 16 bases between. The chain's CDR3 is CSVGLRTAYNEQFF. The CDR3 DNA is TGCAGCGTCGGACTGAGGACAGCTTACAATGAGCAGTTCTTC.

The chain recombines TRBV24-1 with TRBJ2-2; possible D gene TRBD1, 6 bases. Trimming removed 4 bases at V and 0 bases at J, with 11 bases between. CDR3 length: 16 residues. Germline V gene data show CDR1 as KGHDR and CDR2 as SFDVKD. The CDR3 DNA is TGTGCCACCAGTGAACCAGGGGTCTCGAACACCGGGGAGCTGTTTTTT. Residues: CATSEPGVSNTGELFF.

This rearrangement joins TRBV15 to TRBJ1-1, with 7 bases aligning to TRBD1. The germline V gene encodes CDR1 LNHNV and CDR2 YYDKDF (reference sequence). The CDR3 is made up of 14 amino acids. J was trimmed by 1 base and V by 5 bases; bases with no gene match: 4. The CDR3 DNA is TGTGCCACCAGCTCGGGACAGACGAACACTGAAGCTTTCTTT. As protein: CATSSGQTNTEAFF. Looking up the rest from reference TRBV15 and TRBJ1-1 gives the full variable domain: DAMVIQNPRYQVTQFGKPVTLSCSQTLNHNVMYWYQQKSSQAPKLLFHYYDKDFNNEADTPDNFQSRRPNTSFCFLDIRSPGLGDTAMYLCATSSGQTNTEAFFGQGTRLTVV.

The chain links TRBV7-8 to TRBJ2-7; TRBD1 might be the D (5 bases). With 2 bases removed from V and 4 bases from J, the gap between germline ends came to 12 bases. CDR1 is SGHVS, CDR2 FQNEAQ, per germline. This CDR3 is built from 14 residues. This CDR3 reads CASSLQGGMYEQYF. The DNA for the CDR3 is TGTGCCAGCAGCTTACAGGGCGGTATGTACGAGCAGTACTTC.

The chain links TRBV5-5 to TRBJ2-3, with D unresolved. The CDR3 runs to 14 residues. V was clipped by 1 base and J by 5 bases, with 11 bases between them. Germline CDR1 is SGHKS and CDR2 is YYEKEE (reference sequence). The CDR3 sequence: CASSLPPPGDTQYF. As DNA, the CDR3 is TGTGCCAGCAGCTTGCCCCCCCCGGGAGATACGCAGTATTTT.

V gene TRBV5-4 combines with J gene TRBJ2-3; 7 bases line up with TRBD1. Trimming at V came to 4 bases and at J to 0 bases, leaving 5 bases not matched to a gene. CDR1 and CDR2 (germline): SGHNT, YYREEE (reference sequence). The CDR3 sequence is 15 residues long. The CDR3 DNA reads TGTGCCAGCAGCAGGGGACAGACTAGCACAGATACGCAGTATTTT. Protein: CASSRGQTSTDTQYF. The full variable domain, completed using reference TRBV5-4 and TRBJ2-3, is ETGVTQSPTHLIKTRGQQVTLRCSSQSGHNTVSWYQQALGQGPQFIFQYYREEENGRGNFPPRFSGLQFPNYSSELNVNALELDDSALYLCASSRGQTSTDTQYFGPGTRLTVL.

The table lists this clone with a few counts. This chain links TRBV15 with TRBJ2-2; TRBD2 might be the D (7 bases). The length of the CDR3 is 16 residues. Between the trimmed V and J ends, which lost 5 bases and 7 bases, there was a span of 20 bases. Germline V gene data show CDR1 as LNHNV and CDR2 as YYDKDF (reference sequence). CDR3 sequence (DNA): TGTGCCACCAGCGAAACACCTCAGGGGAGGGGCGGGGAGCTGTTTTTT. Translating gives CATSETPQGRGGELFF. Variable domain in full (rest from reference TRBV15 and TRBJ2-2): DAMVIQNPRYQVTQFGKPVTLSCSQTLNHNVMYWYQQKSSQAPKLLFHYYDKDFNNEADTPDNFQSRRPNTSFCFLDIRSPGLGDTAMYLCATSETPQGRGGELFFGEGSRLTVL.

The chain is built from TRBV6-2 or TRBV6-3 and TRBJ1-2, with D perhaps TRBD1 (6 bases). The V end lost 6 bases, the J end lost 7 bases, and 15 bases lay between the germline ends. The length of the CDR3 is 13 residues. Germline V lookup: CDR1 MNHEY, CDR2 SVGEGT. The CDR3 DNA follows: TGTGCCAGCAGCCGCCCGGGGGGCGGTGGCTACACCTTC. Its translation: CASSRPGGGGYTF.

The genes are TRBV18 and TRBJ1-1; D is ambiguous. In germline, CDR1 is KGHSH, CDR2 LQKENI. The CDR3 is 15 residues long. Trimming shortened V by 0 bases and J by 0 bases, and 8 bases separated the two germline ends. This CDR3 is CASSPPAALNTEAFF. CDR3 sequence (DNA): TGTGCCAGCTCACCACCGGCGGCCCTGAACACTGAAGCTTTCTTT.

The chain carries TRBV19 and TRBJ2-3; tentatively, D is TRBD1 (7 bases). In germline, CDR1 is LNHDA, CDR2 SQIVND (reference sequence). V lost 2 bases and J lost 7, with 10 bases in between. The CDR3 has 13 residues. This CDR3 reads CASSIQGGNTQYF. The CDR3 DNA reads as TGTGCCAGTAGTATACAGGGGGGAAATACGCAGTATTTT.